These 28 T cell receptor beta chains share one sample of origin, sequenced in a study of blood T cell repertoires in COVID-19. Assay used: immunoSEQ multiplex PCR; TCRdb lists only in-frame clones, some missing. The table records approximately 300,000 clones, 88% of them present only once. The sequenced sample consisted of peripheral blood. The origin of the receptors is a woman aged 45-60 years with active or convalescent COVID-19.

The chain is built from TRBV7-3 and TRBJ2-1; 9 bases map to TRBD2. V lost 5 bases to trimming and J lost 7 bases; unmatched junction nucleotides: 6. CDR1 and CDR2 (germline): SGHTA, FQGTGA. The CDR3 contains 14 residues. CDR3 DNA: TGTGCCAGCAGCACTAACCTAGCGGGGAATGAGCAGTTCTTC. Translated: CASSTNLAGNEQFF.

The chain recombines TRBV3-1 (or the pseudogene TRBV3-2) with TRBJ1-6, with a possible D match to TRBD1 (6 bases). This CDR3 spans 14 amino acids. Germline V gene sequence: CDR1 LGHDT, CDR2 YNNKEL (reference sequence). V lost 5 bases to trimming and J lost 6 bases, with 11 bases between them. CDR3 loop: CASSETGINSPLHF. The CDR3 nucleotides read TGTGCCAGCAGCGAGACAGGTATTAATTCACCCCTCCACTTT.

The CDR3 loop is CASSLLGGVSGNTIYF. In nucleotides, the CDR3 is TGTGCCAGCAGTTTACTCGGGGGTGTCTCTGGAAACACCATATATTTT. This chain uses TRBV27 with TRBJ1-3, with a weak D call TRBD1 (5 bases). This CDR3 is 16 amino acids long. V was trimmed by 2 bases and J by 0 bases, leaving 11 bases between them. Germline lookup yields CDR1 MNHEY and CDR2 SMNVEV (reference sequence).

V and J are TRBV19 and TRBJ1-1, with TRBD1 matching over 8 bases. V lost 3 bases, J lost 4 bases, and 7 bases stayed unmatched. The CDR3 spans 15 residues. From germline, CDR1 is LNHDA and CDR2 SQIVND (reference sequence). The DNA for the CDR3 is TGTGCCAGTAGTATGGGACAGGATGGGATCACTGAAGCTTTCTTT. It is translated as CASSMGQDGITEAFF.

The J gene is TRBJ1-2, the V gene TRBV28; 12 bases match TRBD1. The CDR3 is 15 amino acids. With 6 bases clipped from V and 8 bases from J, the junction kept 10 bases outside the gene matches. CDR1 is MDHEN and CDR2 is SYDVKM in the germline V gene. The CDR3 loop reads CASSGTGGVWEGYTF. Written as DNA, the CDR3 is TGTGCCAGCAGCGGGACAGGGGGCGTTTGGGAGGGCTACACCTTC.

This chain links TRBV11-2 with TRBJ1-4; no reliable D call. This CDR3 has 11 amino acids. Germline CDR1 is SGHAT and CDR2 is FQNNGV. V shed 5 bases and J shed 11 bases, with 9 bases lying between them. CDR3 DNA: TGTGCCAGCAGCCCAGACGGGAAACTGTTTTTT. Residues: CASSPDGKLFF.

The chain joins TRBV12-5 to TRBJ2-7; 9 nucleotides agree with TRBD2. Trimming at V came to 3 bases and at J to 5 bases, leaving 8 bases not matched to a gene. This CDR3 is built from 15 residues. Germline V gives CDR1 LGHNT, CDR2 FRNRAP. Written as DNA, the CDR3 is TGTGCTAGTGGTTTACCCGGCGGGAGGGTCCACGAGCAGTACTTC. This sequence encodes CASGLPGGRVHEQYF. Combining the CDR3 with reference TRBV12-5 and TRBJ2-7 gives the whole variable domain DARVTQTPRHKVTEMGQEVTMRCQPILGHNTVFWYRQTMMQGLELLAYFRNRAPLDDSGMPKDRFSAEMPDATLATLKIQPSEPRDSAVYFCASGLPGGRVHEQYFGPGTRLTVT.

This clone appeared a single time. This chain uses TRBV9 with TRBJ2-2; perhaps TRBD1 as D (5 bases). The CDR3 spans 15 residues. Trimming stripped 4 bases from V and 6 bases from J, with 16 bases between. The germline V gene encodes CDR1 SGDLS and CDR2 YYNGEE. The CDR3 bases are TGTGCCAGCAGCCCTTGGCAGGGTTCGGCCGGGGAGCTGTTTTTT. Amino acids: CASSPWQGSAGELFF.

This clone was seen just once. In nucleotides, the CDR3 is TGTGCCTGGAGTGTAACGGGTCAGCCCCAGCATTTT. Its translation is CAWSVTGQPQHF. V is TRBV30 and J is TRBJ1-5; D not resolved. Trimming cost V 0 bases and J 6 bases, with 6 bases left between them. Per the germline V gene, CDR1 is GTSNPN and CDR2 is SVGIG (reference sequence). This CDR3 contains 12 residues.

This clone turned up a few times. The chain joins TRBV20-1 to TRBJ1-4; a possible D gene is TRBD1 (6 bases). Germline V gene data show CDR1 as DFQATT and CDR2 as SNEGSKA (reference sequence). The ends were cut back, 3 bases at V and 2 bases at J, with 16 bases in the middle. The CDR3 has 16 residues. The CDR3 nucleotides read TGCAGTGCTAGTCTCACAGGGTATTCGACTAATGAAAAACTGTTTTTT. This sequence encodes CSASLTGYSTNEKLFF.

This chain joins TRBV7-2 and TRBJ1-2; a possible D gene is TRBD1 (5 bases). The CDR3 is 16 residues long. The germline V gene has CDR1 SGHTA and CDR2 FQGNSA. The V gene lost 5 bases and the J gene lost 4 bases, with 20 bases spanning the gap. The CDR3: CASSIPRARSPYGYTF. CDR3 DNA: TGTGCCAGCAGCATCCCCAGGGCGAGATCGCCCTATGGCTACACCTTC.

The CDR3 loop reads CATSDSGTGEETQYF. The CDR3 DNA follows: TGTGCCACCAGTGATTCCGGGACAGGGGAAGAGACCCAGTACTTC. This rearrangement joins TRBV24-1 to TRBJ2-5, with 10 bases that match TRBD1. Per germline, CDR1 KGHDR and CDR2 SFDVKD. Trimming removed 2 bases from V and 3 bases from J; junction bases left unmatched: 2. CDR3 size: 15 residues.

The gene calls are TRBV6-2 or TRBV6-3 and TRBJ1-3; D is uncertain. Germline V CDR1 and CDR2: MNHEY, SVGEGT. This CDR3 has 18 residues. Trimming removed 5 bases at V and 0 bases at J, with 20 bases between. CDR3 nucleotide sequence: TGTGCCAGCAGTCTACCGAGCTTAGCAGAAATCTCTGGAAACACCATATATTTT. Its protein is CASSLPSLAEISGNTIYF.

The chain carries TRBV21-1 and TRBJ2-2; TRBD2 is taken as the D call from the table, unchecked against the DNA. TRBV21-1 is a recognized pseudogene. This CDR3 comprises 20 residues. The CDR3 coding sequence is TGTGCCAGCAGCGAACGAGCCGGGACTAGCGGCAGGTCGAACACCGGGGAGCTGTTTTTT. Protein product: CASSERAGTSGRSNTGELFF.

The chain links TRBV27 to TRBJ2-1, with 11 bases lining up with TRBD2. CDR1 and CDR2 (germline): MNHEY, SMNVEV (reference sequence). The CDR3 spans 16 residues. J gave up 3 bases and V 2 bases, and 3 bases lay outside the gene matches. The CDR3 nucleotides read TGTGCCAGCAGTTTAAGACTAGCGGGGATCTACAATGAGCAGTTCTTC. It codes for CASSLRLAGIYNEQFF.

This chain uses TRBV4-3 with TRBJ1-1, with D possibly matching TRBD1 (5 bases). CDR1 is LGHNA, CDR2 YSLEER, per germline. The CDR3 runs 15 residues. Trimming cost V 0 bases and J 4 bases, with 12 bases left between them. The CDR3 nucleotides are TGCGCCAGCAGCCAAGATATGGCCGGGGGCACTGAAGCTTTCTTT. Its protein product is CASSQDMAGGTEAFF.

The gene calls are TRBV4-3 and TRBJ1-2; D is unresolved. V was pared by 1 base and J by 3 bases, with 12 bases between. Germline CDR1 and CDR2: LGHNA and YSLEER. This CDR3 contains 15 residues. The CDR3 DNA sequence: TGCGCCAGCAGCCAAGCAGACACGTCGGACTATGGCTACACCTTC. Amino acids: CASSQADTSDYGYTF.

This rearrangement joins TRBV27 to TRBJ1-5; unclear D gene. The germline V and J ends were trimmed by 1 base and 2 bases, with 3 bases remaining between them. The CDR3 has 13 residues. Germline CDR1 and CDR2: MNHEY and SMNVEV (reference sequence). The CDR3 nucleotides read TGTGCCAGCAGTTTATTAGGCAATCAGCCCCAGCATTTT. Translation: CASSLLGNQPQHF.

This chain links TRBV7-8 with TRBJ1-2; D possibly corresponds to TRBD1 (5 bases). This CDR3 is 16 amino acids long. The V gene's germline CDR1 is SGHVS and CDR2 FQNEAQ. V gave up 1 base and J gave up 1 base, with 13 bases separating them. CDR3: CASSLVSAGLNYGYTF. CDR3 DNA: TGTGCCAGCAGCTTAGTATCGGCGGGACTTAACTATGGCTACACCTTC. The variable domain in full, completed from reference TRBV7-8 and TRBJ1-2, reads GAGVSQSPRYKVAKRGQDVALRCDPISGHVSLFWYQQALGQGPEFLTYFQNEAQLDKSGLPSDRFFAERPEGSVSTLKIQRTQQEDSAVYLCASSLVSAGLNYGYTFGSGTRLTVV.

V usage is TRBV5-1 and J usage is TRBJ2-7; the match to TRBD1 covers 7 bases. Germline V gene data show CDR1 as SGHRS and CDR2 as YFSETQ. The CDR3 contains 12 residues. V lost 5 bases and J lost 3; bases outside the gene matches: 2. DNA for the CDR3: TGCGCCAGCAGTTGGGACAGCTACGAGCAGTACTTC. This translates into CASSWDSYEQYF.

The rearrangement joins TRBV7-9 to TRBJ2-7; the D gene is possibly TRBD2 (6 bases). The V end lost 3 bases, the J end lost 0 bases, and 18 bases lay between the germline ends. The CDR3 is made up of 17 amino acids. Germline V gives CDR1 SEHNR, CDR2 FQNEAQ (reference sequence). The CDR3 sequence is CASSFRLPRRDSYEQYF. The DNA of the CDR3 is TGTGCCAGCAGCTTCCGGCTGCCCCGGCGGGACTCCTACGAGCAGTACTTC.

The chain links TRBV4-3 to TRBJ1-6, with D unresolved. Trimming took 4 bases from V and 3 from J, leaving 10 bases between them. The CDR3 consists of 15 residues. The germline V gene encodes CDR1 LGHNA and CDR2 YSLEER. In DNA, the CDR3 is TGCGCCAGCAGCCCGACAAGTAACTATAATTCACCCCTCCACTTT. The encoded protein is CASSPTSNYNSPLHF.

The gene calls are TRBV5-1 and TRBJ1-3; TRBD1 might be the D (5 bases). Germline CDR1 reads SGHRS; CDR2 reads YFSETQ. Trimming removed 1 base from V and 0 bases from J, with 8 bases in between. The CDR3 consists of 15 residues. The CDR3: CASSLSRASGNTIYF. As DNA, the CDR3 is TGCGCCAGCAGCTTGTCCAGGGCCTCTGGAAACACCATATATTTT. The full variable domain, rest sourced from reference TRBV5-1 and TRBJ1-3, is KAGVTQTPRYLIKTRGQQVTLSCSPISGHRSVSWYQQTPGQGLQFLFEYFSETQRNKGNFPGRFSGRQFSNSRSEMNVSTLELGDSALYLCASSLSRASGNTIYFGEGSWLTVV.

The chain has TRBV2 and TRBJ2-3; 8 bases fit TRBD2. The CDR3 totals 14 residues. The V and J ends lost 7 bases and 6 bases, in that order; junction bases with no gene match: 9. Germline V gives CDR1 SNHLY, CDR2 FYNNEI. DNA of the CDR3: TGTGCCAGCACCCAAGCGGGAGCAGCGGATACGCAGTATTTT. Protein sequence: CASTQAGAADTQYF.

The V gene is TRBV28, the J gene TRBJ1-5, with 11 bases lining up with TRBD1. There are 14 residues in the CDR3. The V and J ends lost 3 bases and 6 bases, in that order; junction bases with no gene match: 1. Germline V CDR1 and CDR2: MDHEN, SYDVKM. The CDR3 coding sequence is TGTGCCAGCAGTTTCGGGACAGGGGGTCAGCCCCAGCATTTT. Amino acid sequence: CASSFGTGGQPQHF.

This clone was recorded only once. V and J are TRBV6-1 and TRBJ1-5; no reliable D call. Germline CDR1 is MNHNS and CDR2 is SASEGT. This CDR3 has 17 amino acids. Trimming removed 2 bases at V and 2 bases at J, with 16 bases between. The CDR3 protein is CASSELGRWGGNQPQHF. The CDR3 DNA reads as TGTGCCAGCAGTGAACTCGGACGGTGGGGAGGCAATCAGCCCCAGCATTTT.

The rearrangement uses TRBV7-2 and TRBJ2-1; D call uncertain. The CDR3 extends over 16 amino acids. Per the germline V gene, CDR1 is SGHTA and CDR2 is FQGNSA. V was cut by 5 bases and J by 0 bases, with 14 bases left in between. CDR3 nucleotides: TGTGCCAGCAGCCCCGCTTCCTACAGCTCCTACAATGAGCAGTTCTTC. Translation gives CASSPASYSSYNEQFF.

The chain has TRBV19 and TRBJ1-1; D remains ambiguous. CDR1 and CDR2 (germline): LNHDA, SQIVND (reference sequence). Trimming shortened V by 5 bases and J by 0 bases, and 16 bases separated the two germline ends. The CDR3 runs to 16 residues. CDR3 sequence: CASSLFRGTMNTEAFF. The CDR3 DNA sequence: TGTGCCAGTAGTCTCTTCCGCGGAACCATGAACACTGAAGCTTTCTTT.